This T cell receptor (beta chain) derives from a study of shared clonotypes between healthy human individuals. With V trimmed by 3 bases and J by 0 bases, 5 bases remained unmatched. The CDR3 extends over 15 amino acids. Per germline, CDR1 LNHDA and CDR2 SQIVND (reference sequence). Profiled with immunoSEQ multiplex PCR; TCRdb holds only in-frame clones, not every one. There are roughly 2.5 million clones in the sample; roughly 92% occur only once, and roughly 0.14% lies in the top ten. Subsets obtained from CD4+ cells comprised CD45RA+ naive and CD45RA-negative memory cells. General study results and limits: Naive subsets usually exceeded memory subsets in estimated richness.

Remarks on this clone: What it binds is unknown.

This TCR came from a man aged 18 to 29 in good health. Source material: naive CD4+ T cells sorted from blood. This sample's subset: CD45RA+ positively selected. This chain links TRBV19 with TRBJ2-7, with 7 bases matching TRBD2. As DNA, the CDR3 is TGTGCCAGTAGTATTTTTCTAGCGGCCTCCTACGAGCAGTACTTC. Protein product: CASSIFLAASYEQYF. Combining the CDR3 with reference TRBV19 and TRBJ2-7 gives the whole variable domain DGGITQSPKYLFRKEGQNVTLSCEQNLNHDAMYWYRQDPGQGLRLIYYSQIVNDFQKGDIAEGYSVSREKKESFPLTVTSAQKNPTAFYLCASSIFLAASYEQYFGPGTRLTVT.